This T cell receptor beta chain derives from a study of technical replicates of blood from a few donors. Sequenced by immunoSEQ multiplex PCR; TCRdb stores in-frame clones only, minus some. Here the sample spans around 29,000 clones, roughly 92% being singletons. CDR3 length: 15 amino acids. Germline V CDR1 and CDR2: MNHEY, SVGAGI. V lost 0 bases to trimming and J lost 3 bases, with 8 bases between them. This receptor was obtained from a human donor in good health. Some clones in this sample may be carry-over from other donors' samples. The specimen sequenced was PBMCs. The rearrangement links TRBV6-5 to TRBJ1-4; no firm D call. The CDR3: CASSYSQLPNEKLFF. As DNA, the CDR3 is TGTGCCAGCAGTTACTCGCAACTCCCTAATGAAAAACTGTTTTTT.